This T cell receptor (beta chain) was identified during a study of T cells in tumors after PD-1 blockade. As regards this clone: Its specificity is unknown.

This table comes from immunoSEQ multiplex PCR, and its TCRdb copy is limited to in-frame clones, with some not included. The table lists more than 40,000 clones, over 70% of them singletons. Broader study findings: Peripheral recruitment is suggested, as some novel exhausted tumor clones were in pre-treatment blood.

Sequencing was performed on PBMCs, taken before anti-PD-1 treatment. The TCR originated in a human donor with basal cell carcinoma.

The CDR3 DNA sequence: TGTGCCAGCAGCTCAGGGTATGATGGAGAAAACATTCAGTACTTC. Amino acids: CASSSGYDGENIQYF. The V call is TRBV6-6, the J call TRBJ2-4; possible D gene TRBD1, 5 bases. Looked up from germline, CDR1 is MNHNY and CDR2 is SVGAGI (reference sequence). CDR3 length: 15 amino acids. V lost 6 bases, J lost 5 bases, and 17 bases lay in between.